This T cell receptor beta chain was sequenced for a study of response to subunit inactivated influenza vaccine. Study-level findings and limits: The authors put forward the suggestion that each seasonal influenza vaccination may bring in only a limited number of new T cells.

The germline V gene encodes CDR1 SQVTM and CDR2 ANQGSEA. V was cut by 4 bases and J by 3 bases, with 13 bases left in between. The CDR3 is 13 residues long. Comments on this clonotype: The antigen is not known.

TCRdb used MiXCR to reprocess the RT-PCR reads, holding one entry per CDR3 protein. The sample lists about 240,000 distinct CDR3 sequences, 12% occurring once. Sequenced here: non-naive T cells sorted from PBMCs, sampled around 14 days before vaccination. This TCR derives from a man aged 45-65 years who received an inactivated influenza vaccine. The chain is built from TRBV29-1 and TRBJ2-7, with D possibly called TRBD1 or TRBD2 (5 bases each). Written as DNA, the CDR3 is TGCAGCGTTGTGGCAGGGAGAAACTACGAGCAGTACTTC. Its translation: CSVVAGRNYEQYF.